These 5 T cell receptor beta chains share one sample of origin, sequenced in a study of shared clonotypes between healthy human individuals. Sequencing was performed with immunoSEQ multiplex PCR; in TCRdb, only in-frame clones are kept and a portion is missing. The sample gives about 2.1 million clones, roughly 91% of which show up once; roughly 1.8% is in the top ten. Terminally differentiated effector memory CD45RA+ cells were excluded by CCR7 positive selection of CD45RO-negative cells. Specimen: naive CD8+ T cells from PBMCs. The receptor source for this set is a man between 18 and 35 years old in good health. Some clones in this sample may be carry-over from other donors' samples.

The V and J genes are TRBV18 and TRBJ1-5; D possibly corresponds to TRBD1 (6 bases). CDR3 length: 15 amino acids. Trimming stripped 4 bases from V and 7 bases from J, with 17 bases between. CDR1 KGHSH and CDR2 LQKENI come from the germline V gene. CDR3 bases: TGTGCCAGCTCACAAGGACAGCCCGGGAAGCAGCCCCAGCATTTT. Encoded protein: CASSQGQPGKQPQHF. Combining the CDR3 with reference TRBV18 and TRBJ1-5 gives the whole variable domain NAGVMQNPRHLVRRRGQEARLRCSPMKGHSHVYWYRQLPEEGLKFMVYLQKENIIDESGMPKERFSAEFPKEGPSILRIQQVVRGDSAAYFCASSQGQPGKQPQHFGDGTRLSIL.

This chain links TRBV7-2 with TRBJ2-3; D is unclear. Trimming took off 0 bases at V and 0 bases at J, with 10 bases between the two ends. CDR3 length equals 16 residues. Germline V gene sequence: CDR1 SGHTA, CDR2 FQGNSA. The CDR3 sequence is CASSLAYVSSTDTQYF. In DNA, the CDR3 is TGTGCCAGCAGCTTAGCTTATGTATCTAGCACAGATACGCAGTATTTT.

The chain carries TRBV19 and TRBJ2-7; TRBD1 aligns across 10 bases. CDR3 length: 14 amino acids. Germline V gene lookup returns CDR1 LNHDA and CDR2 SQIVND (reference sequence). Trimming removed 1 base from V and 7 bases from J; junction bases left unmatched: 4. CDR3 residues: CASSIGTGGEEQYF. The CDR3 bases are TGTGCCAGTAGTATAGGGACAGGGGGAGAGGAGCAGTACTTC.

The chain employs TRBV7-2 and TRBJ2-1; no clear D gene. CDR1 SGHTA and CDR2 FQGNSA come from the germline V gene. The CDR3 covers 16 residues. The ends were cut back, 4 bases at V and 0 bases at J, with 13 bases in the middle. The CDR3 here is CASSSRTSSSYNEQFF. DNA for the CDR3: TGTGCCAGCAGCTCCCGGACGAGCAGCTCCTACAATGAGCAGTTCTTC.

CDR3 in DNA: TGTGCCAGCAGCTTTGGACAGGGGATATCTGGGGCCAACGTCCTGACTTTC. As protein: CASSFGQGISGANVLTF. The V call is TRBV13, the J call TRBJ2-6; TRBD1 aligns across 9 bases. Losses at the gene ends were 3 bases for V and 1 base for J; bases not matched to a gene: 4. Germline lookup yields CDR1 PRHDT and CDR2 FYEKMQ (reference sequence). The CDR3 consists of 17 residues.